The clone carrying this T cell receptor beta chain was observed at least ten times. Its antigen is as yet unknown. CDR1 and CDR2 (germline): MDHEN, SYDVKM. Trimming shortened V by 4 bases and J by 8 bases, and 15 bases separated the two germline ends. This CDR3 has 13 residues. This record belongs to a study of T cells in Graves' hyperthyroidism and ophthalmopathy. Study-level findings and limits: Expanded thyroid clonotypes (above 0.001) were mostly also found in blood. Ophthalmopathy, which appeared later, was predicted by the model a median 6.5 months before onset.

Each ophthalmopathy patient scored at least 3 on the Clinical Activity Score and at least 4 on NOSPECS grade, with duration under 3 months. Each 10 ml fresh peripheral blood draw supplied the PBMCs. From RNA transcripts, TCR beta CDR3 regions were amplified. TCR CDR3 underwent first-round RT-PCR with the HTBI primer set. Each CDR3 protein gets one entry after TCRdb re-called the multiplex PCR reads with MiXCR. Of hundreds of thousands of distinct CDR3 sequences listed, roughly 14% were seen once; the top ten hold about 4%. The chain links TRBV28 to TRBJ2-7, with D possibly called TRBD1 or TRBD2 (6 bases each). This sequence originates from a woman aged 40 to 55 with Graves' ophthalmopathy. The sequencing sample was made of blood. Here the CDR3 reads CASSSSGGFKQYF. The CDR3 nucleotides are TGTGCCAGCAGTTCGTCCGGGGGCTTCAAGCAGTACTTC.